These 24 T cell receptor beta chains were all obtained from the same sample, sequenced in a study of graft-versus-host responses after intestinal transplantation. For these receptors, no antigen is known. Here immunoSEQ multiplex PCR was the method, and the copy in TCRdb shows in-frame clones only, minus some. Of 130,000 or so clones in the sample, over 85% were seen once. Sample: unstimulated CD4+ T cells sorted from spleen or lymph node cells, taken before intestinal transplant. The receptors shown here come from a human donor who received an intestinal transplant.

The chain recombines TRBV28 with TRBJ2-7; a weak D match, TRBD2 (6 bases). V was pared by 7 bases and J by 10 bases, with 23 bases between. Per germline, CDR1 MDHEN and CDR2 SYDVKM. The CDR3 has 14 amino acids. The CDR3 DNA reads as TGTGCCAGCAACCTACTCGGGGGAGAGCTTTTTCAGTACTTC. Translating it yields CASNLLGGELFQYF. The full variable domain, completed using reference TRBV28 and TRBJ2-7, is DVKVTQSSRYLVKRTGEKVFLECVQDMDHENMFWYRQDPGLGLRLIYFSYDVKMKEKGDIPEGYSVSREKKERFSLILESASTNQTSMYLCASNLLGGELFQYFGPGTRLTVT.

CDR3 amino acids: CASSGYSGANVLTF. CDR3 nucleotides: TGTGCCAGTAGCGGTTACTCTGGGGCCAACGTCCTGACTTTC. V is TRBV2 and J is TRBJ2-6; D perhaps matches TRBD2 (6 bases). This CDR3 is 14 amino acids long. V lost 9 bases and J 0 bases, leaving 9 bases between the germline ends. Germline V gives CDR1 SNHLY, CDR2 FYNNEI.

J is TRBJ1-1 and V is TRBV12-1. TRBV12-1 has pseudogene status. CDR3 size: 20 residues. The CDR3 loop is CASSSLSTEQFSGSSTEAFF. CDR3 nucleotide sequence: TGTGCCAGCAGCTCTTTGTCCACGGAACAGTTTTCCGGGAGTAGCACTGAAGCTTTCTTT.

As DNA, the CDR3 is TGTGCCAGCAGGGAGGAAGGGGTACGCACCGGGGAGCTGTTTTTT. Translation gives CASREEGVRTGELFF. This chain joins TRBV2 and TRBJ2-2, with D possibly being TRBD1 or TRBD2 (5 bases each). The CDR3 consists of 15 residues. From germline, CDR1 is SNHLY and CDR2 FYNNEI. V dropped 6 bases and J dropped 4 bases, with 15 bases sitting between them. Looking up the rest from reference TRBV2 and TRBJ2-2 gives the full variable domain: EPEVTQTPSHQVTQMGQEVILRCVPISNHLYFYWYRQILGQKVEFLVSFYNNEISEKSEIFDDQFSVERPDGSNFTLKIRSTKLEDSAMYFCASREEGVRTGELFFGEGSRLTVL.

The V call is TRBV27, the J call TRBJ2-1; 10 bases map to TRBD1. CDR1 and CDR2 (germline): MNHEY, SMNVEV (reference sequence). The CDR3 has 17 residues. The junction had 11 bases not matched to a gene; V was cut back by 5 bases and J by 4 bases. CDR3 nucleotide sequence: TGTGCCAGCAGTCCACATGCTACGGGACAGGGGTACAATGAGCAGTTCTTC. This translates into CASSPHATGQGYNEQFF.

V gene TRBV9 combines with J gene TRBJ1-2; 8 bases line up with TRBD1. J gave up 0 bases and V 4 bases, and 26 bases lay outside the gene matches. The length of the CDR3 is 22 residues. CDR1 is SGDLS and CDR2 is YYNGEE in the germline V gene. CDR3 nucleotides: TGTGCCAGCAGCCCGCGAGGGGACAGGTTATGGGATGATTTGCACTCTAACTATGGCTACACCTTC. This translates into CASSPRGDRLWDDLHSNYGYTF.

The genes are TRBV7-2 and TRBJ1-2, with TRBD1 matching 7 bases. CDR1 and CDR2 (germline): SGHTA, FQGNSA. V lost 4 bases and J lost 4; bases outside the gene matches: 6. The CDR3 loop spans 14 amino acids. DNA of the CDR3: TGTGCCAGCAGCTGGAGCAGGGGGGGCTATGGCTACACCTTC. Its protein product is CASSWSRGGYGYTF.

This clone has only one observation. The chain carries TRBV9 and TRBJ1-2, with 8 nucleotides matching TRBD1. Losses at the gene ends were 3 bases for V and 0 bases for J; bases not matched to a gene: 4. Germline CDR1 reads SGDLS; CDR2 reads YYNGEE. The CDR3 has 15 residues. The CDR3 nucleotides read TGTGCCAGCAGCGCGACAGGGGCGACTAACTATGGCTACACCTTC. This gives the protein CASSATGATNYGYTF.

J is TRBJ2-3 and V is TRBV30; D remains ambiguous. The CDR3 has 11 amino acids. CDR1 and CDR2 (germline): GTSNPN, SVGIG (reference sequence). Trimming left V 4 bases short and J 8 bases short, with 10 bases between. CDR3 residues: CAWTVSSTQYF. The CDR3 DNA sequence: TGTGCCTGGACCGTTAGCTCTACGCAGTATTTT.

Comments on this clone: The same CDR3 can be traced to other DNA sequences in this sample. CDR3 coding DNA: TGTGCTAGTGGTTTGGGGGGGTATGGCTACACCTTC. Protein: CASGLGGYGYTF. The rearrangement joins TRBV12-5 to TRBJ1-2, with TRBD1 as a possible D gene (5 bases). The V end lost 1 base, the J end lost 5 bases, and 5 bases lay between the germline ends. This CDR3 spans 12 amino acids. CDR1 LGHNT and CDR2 FRNRAP come from the germline V gene.

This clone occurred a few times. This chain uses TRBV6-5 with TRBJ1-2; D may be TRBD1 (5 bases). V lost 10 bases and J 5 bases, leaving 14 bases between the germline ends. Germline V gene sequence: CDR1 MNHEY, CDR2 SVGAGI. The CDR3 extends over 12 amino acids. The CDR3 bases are TGTGCCACCAAGGAGGGACCTTATGGCTACACCTTC. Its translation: CATKEGPYGYTF.

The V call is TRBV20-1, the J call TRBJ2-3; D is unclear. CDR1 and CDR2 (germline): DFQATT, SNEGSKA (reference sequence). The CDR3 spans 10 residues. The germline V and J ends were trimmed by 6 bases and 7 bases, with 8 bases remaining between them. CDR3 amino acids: CSAKQNTQYF. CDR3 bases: TGCAGTGCCAAACAAAATACGCAGTATTTT.

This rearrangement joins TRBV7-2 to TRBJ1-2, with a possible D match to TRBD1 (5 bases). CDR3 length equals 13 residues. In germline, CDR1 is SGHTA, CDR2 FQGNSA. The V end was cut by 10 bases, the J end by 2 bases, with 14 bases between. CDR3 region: CAIRTGANYGYTF. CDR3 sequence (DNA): TGTGCCATCCGAACCGGGGCCAACTATGGCTACACCTTC.

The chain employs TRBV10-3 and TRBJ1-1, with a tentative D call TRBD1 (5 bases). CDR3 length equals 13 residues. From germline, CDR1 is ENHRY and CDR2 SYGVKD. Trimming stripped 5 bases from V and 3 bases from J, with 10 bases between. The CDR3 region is CAISQGRDTEAFF. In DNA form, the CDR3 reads TGTGCCATCAGTCAGGGTCGTGACACTGAAGCTTTCTTT.

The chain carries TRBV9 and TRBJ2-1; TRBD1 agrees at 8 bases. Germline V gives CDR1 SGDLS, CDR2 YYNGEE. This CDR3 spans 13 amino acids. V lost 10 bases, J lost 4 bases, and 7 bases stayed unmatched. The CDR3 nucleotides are TGTGCCTCCGCTCGGGACAGGTACAATGAGCAGTTCTTC. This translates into CASARDRYNEQFF. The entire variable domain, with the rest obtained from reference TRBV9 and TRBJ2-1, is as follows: DSGVTQTPKHLITATGQRVTLRCSPRSGDLSVYWYQQSLDQGLQFLIQYYNGEERAKGNILERFSAQQFPDLHSELNLSSLELGDSALYFCASARDRYNEQFFGPGTRLTVL.

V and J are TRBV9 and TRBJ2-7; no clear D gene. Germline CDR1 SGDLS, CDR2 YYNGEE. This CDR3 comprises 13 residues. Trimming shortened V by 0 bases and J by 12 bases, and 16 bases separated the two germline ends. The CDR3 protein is CASSVGDLTQPYF. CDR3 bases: TGTGCCAGCAGCGTAGGTGACCTTACCCAACCGTACTTC.

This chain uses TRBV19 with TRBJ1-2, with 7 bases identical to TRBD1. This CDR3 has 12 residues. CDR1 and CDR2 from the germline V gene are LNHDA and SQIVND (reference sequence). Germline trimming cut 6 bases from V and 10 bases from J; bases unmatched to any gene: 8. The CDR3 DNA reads TGTGCCAGTAGGGGACAGTTAAGCGACTACACCTTC. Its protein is CASRGQLSDYTF. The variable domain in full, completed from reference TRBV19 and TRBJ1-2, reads DGGITQSPKYLFRKEGQNVTLSCEQNLNHDAMYWYRQDPGQGLRLIYYSQIVNDFQKGDIAEGYSVSREKKESFPLTVTSAQKNPTAFYLCASRGQLSDYTFGSGTRLTVV.

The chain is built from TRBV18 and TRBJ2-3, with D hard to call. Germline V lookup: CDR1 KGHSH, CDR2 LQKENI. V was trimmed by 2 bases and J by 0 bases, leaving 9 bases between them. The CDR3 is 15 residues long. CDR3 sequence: CASSPTPLSTDTQYF. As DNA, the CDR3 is TGTGCCAGCTCACCAACCCCCCTTAGCACAGATACGCAGTATTTT.

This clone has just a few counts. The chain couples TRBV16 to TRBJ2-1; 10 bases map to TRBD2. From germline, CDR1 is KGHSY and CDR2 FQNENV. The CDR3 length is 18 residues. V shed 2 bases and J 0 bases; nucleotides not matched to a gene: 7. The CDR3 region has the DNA TGTGCCAGCAGCCAAATGCTAGCGGGGGCCCCCTCCTACAATGAGCAGTTCTTC. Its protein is CASSQMLAGAPSYNEQFF. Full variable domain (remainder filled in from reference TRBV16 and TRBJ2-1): GEEVAQTPKHLVRGEGQKAKLYCAPIKGHSYVFWYQQVLKNEFKFLISFQNENVFDETGMPKERFSAKCLPNSPCSLEIQATKLEDSAVYFCASSQMLAGAPSYNEQFFGPGTRLTVL.

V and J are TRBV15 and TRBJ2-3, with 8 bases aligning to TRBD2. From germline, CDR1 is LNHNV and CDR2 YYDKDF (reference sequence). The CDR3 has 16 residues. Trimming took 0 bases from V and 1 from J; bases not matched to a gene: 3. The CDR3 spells CATSRDSSGGTDTQYF. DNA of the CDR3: TGTGCCACCAGCAGAGATAGTAGCGGGGGCACAGATACGCAGTATTTT.

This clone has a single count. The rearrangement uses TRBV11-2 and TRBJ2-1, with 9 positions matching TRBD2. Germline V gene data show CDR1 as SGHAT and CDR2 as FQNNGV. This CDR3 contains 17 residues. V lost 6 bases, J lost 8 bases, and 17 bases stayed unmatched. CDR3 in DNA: TGTGCCAGCAGGGGTTTCCCAGAGCGGGAGGTTAGGTATGAGCAGTTCTTC. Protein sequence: CASRGFPEREVRYEQFF. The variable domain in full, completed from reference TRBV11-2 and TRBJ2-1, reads EAGVAQSPRYKIIEKRQSVAFWCNPISGHATLYWYQQILGQGPKLLIQFQNNGVVDDSQLPKDRFSAERLKGVDSTLKIQPAKLEDSAVYLCASRGFPEREVRYEQFFGPGTRLTVL.

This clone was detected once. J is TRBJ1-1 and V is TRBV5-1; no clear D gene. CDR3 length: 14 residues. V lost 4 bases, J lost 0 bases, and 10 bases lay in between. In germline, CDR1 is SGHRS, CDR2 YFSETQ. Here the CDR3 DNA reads TGCGCCAGCAGCGTCACGCCCCTGAACACTGAAGCTTTCTTT. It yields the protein CASSVTPLNTEAFF.

The CDR3 DNA follows: TGTGCCAGTAGTATTGATCGGGGGCCGCAATCACCCCTCCACTTT. Residues: CASSIDRGPQSPLHF. The chain combines TRBV19 with TRBJ1-6; a weak D match, TRBD1 (6 bases). From germline, CDR1 is LNHDA and CDR2 SQIVND (reference sequence). Trimming took off 3 bases at V and 10 bases at J, with 16 bases between the two ends. CDR3 size: 15 residues.

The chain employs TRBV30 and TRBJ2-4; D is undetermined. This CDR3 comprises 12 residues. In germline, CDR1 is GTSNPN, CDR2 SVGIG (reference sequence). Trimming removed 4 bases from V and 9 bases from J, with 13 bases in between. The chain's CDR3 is CAWTATKCIQYF. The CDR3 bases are TGTGCCTGGACAGCTACTAAGTGCATTCAGTACTTC.